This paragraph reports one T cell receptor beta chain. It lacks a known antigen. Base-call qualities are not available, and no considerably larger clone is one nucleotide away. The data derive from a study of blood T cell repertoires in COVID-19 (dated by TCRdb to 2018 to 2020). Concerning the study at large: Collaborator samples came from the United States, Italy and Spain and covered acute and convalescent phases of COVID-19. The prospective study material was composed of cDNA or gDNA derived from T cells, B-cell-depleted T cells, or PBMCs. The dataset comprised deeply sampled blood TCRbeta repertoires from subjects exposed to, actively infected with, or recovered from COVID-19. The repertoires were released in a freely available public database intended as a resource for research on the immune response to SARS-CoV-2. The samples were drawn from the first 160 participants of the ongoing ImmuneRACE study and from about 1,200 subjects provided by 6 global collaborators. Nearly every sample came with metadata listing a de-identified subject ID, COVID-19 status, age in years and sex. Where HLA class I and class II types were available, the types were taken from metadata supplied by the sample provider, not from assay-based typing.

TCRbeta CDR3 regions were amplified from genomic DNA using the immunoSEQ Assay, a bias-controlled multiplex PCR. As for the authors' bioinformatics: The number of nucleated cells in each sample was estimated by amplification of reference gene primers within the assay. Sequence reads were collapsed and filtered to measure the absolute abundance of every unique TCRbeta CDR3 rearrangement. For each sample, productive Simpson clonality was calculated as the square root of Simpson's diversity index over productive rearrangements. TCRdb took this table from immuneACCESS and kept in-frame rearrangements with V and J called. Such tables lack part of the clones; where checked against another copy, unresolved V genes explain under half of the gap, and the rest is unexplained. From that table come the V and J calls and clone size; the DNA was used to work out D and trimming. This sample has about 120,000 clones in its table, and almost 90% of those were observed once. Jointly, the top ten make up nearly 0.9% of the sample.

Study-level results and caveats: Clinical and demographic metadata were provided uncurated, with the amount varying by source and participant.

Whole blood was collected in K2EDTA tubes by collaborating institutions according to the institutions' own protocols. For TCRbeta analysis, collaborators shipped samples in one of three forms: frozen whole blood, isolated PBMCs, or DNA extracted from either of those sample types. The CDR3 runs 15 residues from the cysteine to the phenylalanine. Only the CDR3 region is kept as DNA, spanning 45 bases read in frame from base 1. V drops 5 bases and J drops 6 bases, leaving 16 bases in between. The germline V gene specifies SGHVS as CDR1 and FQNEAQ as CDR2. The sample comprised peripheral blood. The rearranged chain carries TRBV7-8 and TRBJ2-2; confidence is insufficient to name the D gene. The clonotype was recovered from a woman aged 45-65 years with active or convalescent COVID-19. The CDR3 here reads CASSVEAMSPGELFF. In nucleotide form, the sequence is TGTGCCAGCAGCGTAGAAGCCATGTCGCCCGGGGAGCTGTTTTTT. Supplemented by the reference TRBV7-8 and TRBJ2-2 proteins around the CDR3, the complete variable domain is GAGVSQSPRYKVAKRGQDVALRCDPISGHVSLFWYQQALGQGPEFLTYFQNEAQLDKSGLPSDRFFAERPEGSVSTLKIQRTQQEDSAVYLCASSVEAMSPGELFFGEGSRLTVL.